This paragraph covers one TCR beta chain sequence. Its matching antigen is unknown. Healthy Caucasians, and only they, were the donors. TCRdb reprocessed the 5' RACE reads via MiXCR and lists one record per CDR3 protein. The top ten clones hold around 13% of a sample with roughly 720,000 distinct CDR3 sequences, about 20% of them seen once. This sample is part of a study of identical twins. Study-level results: Excess low generation probability was seen in twin-shared out-of-frame alpha sequences. Conclusions came from cross-sectional statistical analysis, not from following the same donors.

The V end was cut by 6 bases, the J end by 10 bases, with 16 bases between. Looked up from germline, CDR1 is DFQATT and CDR2 is SNEGSKA (reference sequence). CDR3 length equals 13 residues. The data also belong to a second study, concerning T cells expressing NK-cell markers.

The clonotype comes from a woman under 30 in good health. The chain uses TRBV20-1 and TRBJ1-6, with D possibly matching TRBD1 (6 bases). The sequenced material came from PBMCs. The CDR3 region is CSAPRTGHSPLHF. CDR3 in DNA: TGCAGTGCGCCGAGAACAGGGCACTCACCCCTCCACTTT.